The clone carrying this TCR beta chain has only a few counts. Its antigen is undetermined. These data belong to a study of T-cell memory formation after mild COVID-19. The CDR3 runs to 13 residues. Germline CDR1 is SGHVS and CDR2 is FQNEAQ. V lost 4 bases, J lost 5 bases, and 2 bases stayed unmatched. Using its own MiXCR run on the 5' RACE reads, TCRdb lists one record per CDR3 protein. The table lists under 300,000 distinct CDR3 sequences, about 17% of them singletons. Study conclusions and caveats: Whether second-wave clones peaking at day 37 were SARS-CoV-2 specific went unconfirmed. Clones shrinking from day 15 to 85 showed even CD4/CD8 mixes; later expanders tilted CD4+. Cross-reactive memory seemingly joined, as some responding clones were found in pre-infection memory.

Input material: PBMCs or a T cell subset sorted from them (not recorded which). The sequence was obtained from a man younger than 35 who had mild COVID-19 (a few samples of this study predate the infection). Cell type and time point are not known. The J gene is TRBJ2-5, the V gene TRBV7-8, with 9 bases that match TRBD1. CDR3 sequence: CASSSTGGETQYF. CDR3 DNA sequence: TGTGCCAGCAGCTCGACAGGGGGGGAGACCCAGTACTTC.